A selection of T cell receptor beta chains follows, all from one sample in a study of blood T cell repertoires in COVID-19. Here immunoSEQ multiplex PCR was the method, and the copy in TCRdb shows in-frame clones only, minus some. The sample contains more than 70,000 clones, roughly 80% of which appear only once. Sample: peripheral blood. The receptor set was obtained from a woman aged 70-85 years with acute or convalescent COVID-19. Both conserved end residues are part of each CDR3. The order of the fields is clone size, V gene, J gene, CDR3 length, D gene, CDR3 DNA, CDR3 protein. A D gene is named only where the DNA matches it firmly. Some rows have no size entry. The others give once, few or many, or a class for an expanded clone.

abundance: NA; v_gene: TRBV29-1; j_gene: TRBJ1-3; len: 15; d_gene: NA; CDR3nt: TGCAGCGTTGAAGTAGGTACAGGGCCTGGAAACACCATATATTTT; CDR3aa: CSVEVGTGPGNTIYF
abundance: NA; v_gene: TRBV12-5; j_gene: TRBJ1-1; len: 19; d_gene: NA; CDR3nt: TGTGCTAGTGGTTTGGTACTATTCCCGCGGGGAGTTTTGAACACTGAAGCTTTCTTT; CDR3aa: CASGLVLFPRGVLNTEAFF
abundance: NA; v_gene: TRBV5-8; j_gene: TRBJ1-3; len: 16; d_gene: TRBD1; CDR3nt: TGTGCCAGCAGCTTGGGGTGGACAGGGGCTGGAAACACCATATATTTT; CDR3aa: CASSLGWTGAGNTIYF
abundance: NA; v_gene: TRBV14; j_gene: TRBJ2-2; len: 14; d_gene: NA; CDR3nt: TGTGCCAGCAGCCAGCAGGGCCTTACCGGGGAGCTGTTTTTT; CDR3aa: CASSQQGLTGELFF
abundance: NA; v_gene: TRBV7-9; j_gene: TRBJ2-7; len: 14; d_gene: NA; CDR3nt: TGTGCCAGCAGCTTAGCGGGAGTCTCCTATGAGCAGTACTTC; CDR3aa: CASSLAGVSYEQYF
abundance: NA; v_gene: TRBV5-1; j_gene: TRBJ1-1; len: 13; d_gene: NA; CDR3nt: TGCGCCAGCAGCTTGGAGACAAACACTGAAGCTTTCTTT; CDR3aa: CASSLETNTEAFF
abundance: NA; v_gene: TRBV25-1; j_gene: TRBJ1-6; len: 14; d_gene: NA; CDR3nt: TGTGCCAGCAGTGTCGGGACACAGAATTCACCCCTCCACTTT; CDR3aa: CASSVGTQNSPLHF
abundance: NA; v_gene: TRBV7-2; j_gene: TRBJ1-5; len: 19; d_gene: TRBD1; CDR3nt: TGTGCCAGCAGCTCTCAGGGGGTACGACCTGGGGGTAGCAATCAGCCCCAGCATTTT; CDR3aa: CASSSQGVRPGGSNQPQHF
abundance: NA; v_gene: TRBV7-9; j_gene: TRBJ2-3; len: 16; d_gene: TRBD1; CDR3nt: TGTGCCAGCAGCCGCGCGACAGGGGCCGGGACAGATACGCAGTATTTT; CDR3aa: CASSRATGAGTDTQYF
abundance: NA; v_gene: TRBV24-1; j_gene: TRBJ2-5; len: 19; d_gene: TRBD2; CDR3nt: TGTGCCACCAGTGATCGGACTGACGGACTAGCGGGAGGCGTTGAGACCCAGTACTTC; CDR3aa: CATSDRTDGLAGGVETQYF
abundance: NA; v_gene: TRBV28; j_gene: TRBJ2-1; len: 14; d_gene: TRBD2; CDR3nt: TGTGCCAGCAGTACTCGACTAGCTGTTAATGAGCAGTTCTTC; CDR3aa: CASSTRLAVNEQFF
abundance: NA; v_gene: TRBV19; j_gene: TRBJ1-2; len: 15; d_gene: NA; CDR3nt: TGTGCCAGTACCTATTCCGAGGAGGTTAACTATGGCTACACCTTC; CDR3aa: CASTYSEEVNYGYTF
abundance: NA; v_gene: TRBV15; j_gene: TRBJ2-2; len: 14; d_gene: NA; CDR3nt: TGTGCCACGGCCGGGACATTTTACACCGGGGAGCTGTTTTTT; CDR3aa: CATAGTFYTGELFF
abundance: NA; v_gene: TRBV2; j_gene: TRBJ1-2; len: 15; d_gene: TRBD1; CDR3nt: TGTGCCAGCAAGGGTAGGACAGGCCTGGCCTATGGCTACACCTTC; CDR3aa: CASKGRTGLAYGYTF
abundance: NA; v_gene: TRBV7-3; j_gene: TRBJ2-3; len: 15; d_gene: NA; CDR3nt: TGTGCCAGCAGCTTAGCGGGTACTAGCACAGATACGCAGTATTTT; CDR3aa: CASSLAGTSTDTQYF
abundance: NA; v_gene: TRBV10-2; j_gene: TRBJ1-6; len: 16; d_gene: NA; CDR3nt: TGCGCCAGCAGTGAGAGGATGGGCAGTGGTAATTCACCCCTCCACTTT; CDR3aa: CASSERMGSGNSPLHF
abundance: NA; v_gene: TRBV7-9; j_gene: TRBJ1-1; len: 13; d_gene: NA; CDR3nt: TGTGCCAGCAGCTTAGATGGAGACACTGAAGCTTTCTTT; CDR3aa: CASSLDGDTEAFF
abundance: few; v_gene: TRBV5-1; j_gene: TRBJ1-2; len: 12; d_gene: NA; CDR3nt: TGCGCCAGCAGCTTGGGGCAGGGTGGCTACACCTTC; CDR3aa: CASSLGQGGYTF
abundance: NA; v_gene: TRBV7-8; j_gene: TRBJ2-1; len: 16; d_gene: TRBD2; CDR3nt: TGTGCCAGCAGCTTTGCCGGGACTAGCGGGTACAATGAGCAGTTCTTC; CDR3aa: CASSFAGTSGYNEQFF
abundance: NA; v_gene: TRBV29-1; j_gene: TRBJ2-7; len: 18; d_gene: TRBD2; CDR3nt: TGCAGCGTTGAGGTCGTGTCTAGCGGGCGCTTGGCCCCCTACGAGCAGTACTTC; CDR3aa: CSVEVVSSGRLAPYEQYF
abundance: NA; v_gene: TRBV10-1; j_gene: TRBJ2-1; len: 17; d_gene: TRBD2; CDR3nt: TGCGCCAGCAGTGAGTGGTCCACTAGCGGGAGTCGGAATGAGCAGTTCTTC; CDR3aa: CASSEWSTSGSRNEQFF
abundance: NA; v_gene: TRBV4-2; j_gene: TRBJ2-2; len: 18; d_gene: TRBD2; CDR3nt: TGTGCCAGCAGCCAAGTGGCCCAGGGACTAGCGGACACCGGGGAGCTGTTTTTT; CDR3aa: CASSQVAQGLADTGELFF
abundance: NA; v_gene: TRBV20-1; j_gene: TRBJ2-1; len: 15; d_gene: TRBD1; CDR3nt: TGCAGTGCTAATGAATGGGTGACAGGGGATAATGAGCAGTTCTTC; CDR3aa: CSANEWVTGDNEQFF
abundance: once; v_gene: TRBV7-2; j_gene: TRBJ1-1; len: 12; d_gene: TRBD1; CDR3nt: TGTGCCAGCACCAGGGGGCACACTGAAGCTTTCTTT; CDR3aa: CASTRGHTEAFF
abundance: NA; v_gene: TRBV30; j_gene: TRBJ2-7; len: 11; d_gene: NA; CDR3nt: TGTGCCTGGAGTCTTAACTACGAGCAGTACTTC; CDR3aa: CAWSLNYEQYF
abundance: NA; v_gene: TRBV13; j_gene: TRBJ2-1; len: 11; d_gene: TRBD2; CDR3nt: TGTGCCAGCAGCTTGGGGACTAGCGAGTTCTTC; CDR3aa: CASSLGTSEFF
abundance: NA; v_gene: TRBV7-9; j_gene: TRBJ1-4; len: 17; d_gene: NA; CDR3nt: TGTGCCAGCAGTCCTGGCTGGGGCCCCACAACTAATGAAAAACTGTTTTTT; CDR3aa: CASSPGWGPTTNEKLFF
abundance: NA; v_gene: TRBV28; j_gene: TRBJ2-2; len: 16; d_gene: NA; CDR3nt: TGTGCCAGCACGCCCCGCCTAGCTGGGAGGACCGGGGAGCTGTTTTTT; CDR3aa: CASTPRLAGRTGELFF
abundance: NA; v_gene: TRBV5-3; j_gene: TRBJ2-7; len: 17; d_gene: NA; CDR3nt: TGTGCCAGAAGCTGTAAAAGGCTCACAGGGTGGCCCTACGAGCAGTACTTC; CDR3aa: CARSCKRLTGWPYEQYF
abundance: NA; v_gene: TRBV5-1; j_gene: TRBJ2-5; len: 14; d_gene: TRBD1; CDR3nt: TGCGCCAGCAGCCGGGGGACAGGGAAAGAGACCCAGTACTTC; CDR3aa: CASSRGTGKETQYF
abundance: NA; v_gene: TRBV2; j_gene: TRBJ1-1; len: 16; d_gene: NA; CDR3nt: TGTGCCAGCAGTGAATCTAGCGGCATATCGAACACTGAAGCTTTCTTT; CDR3aa: CASSESSGISNTEAFF
abundance: once; v_gene: TRBV15; j_gene: TRBJ2-5; len: 11; d_gene: NA; CDR3nt: TGTGCCACCAGCAGTAGGGAGGCCCAGTACTTC; CDR3aa: CATSSREAQYF
abundance: NA; v_gene: TRBV3-1/TRBV3-2; j_gene: TRBJ2-3; len: 14; d_gene: NA; CDR3nt: TGTGCCAGCAGCCACTATAGAAGCACAGATACGCAGTATTTT; CDR3aa: CASSHYRSTDTQYF
abundance: once; v_gene: TRBV6-6; j_gene: TRBJ2-7; len: 13; d_gene: NA; CDR3nt: TGTGCCACCCTACGGGGGGCGTCCTACGAGCAGTACTTC; CDR3aa: CATLRGASYEQYF
abundance: once; v_gene: TRBV5-1; j_gene: TRBJ2-1; len: 15; d_gene: TRBD2; CDR3nt: TGCGCCAGCAGCGCTGCGGGAGGTACCTACAATGAGCAGTTCTTC; CDR3aa: CASSAAGGTYNEQFF
abundance: NA; v_gene: TRBV7-9; j_gene: TRBJ2-5; len: 15; d_gene: TRBD1; CDR3nt: TGTGCCAGCAGCCCATACGGGACAGAACAAGAGACCCAGTACTTC; CDR3aa: CASSPYGTEQETQYF
abundance: NA; v_gene: TRBV27; j_gene: TRBJ2-1; len: 17; d_gene: TRBD2; CDR3nt: TGTGCCAGCAGTTCGGGTAGTCGGGAGGGGTCCTACAATGAGCAGTTCTTC; CDR3aa: CASSSGSREGSYNEQFF
abundance: few; v_gene: TRBV5-6; j_gene: TRBJ2-5; len: 19; d_gene: TRBD2; CDR3nt: TGTGCCAGCAGCTTTTCGGCCTTTTTGGGTCCGGGACTAGCGGAGACCCAGTACTTC; CDR3aa: CASSFSAFLGPGLAETQYF
abundance: NA; v_gene: TRBV7-3; j_gene: TRBJ2-1; len: 15; d_gene: TRBD2; CDR3nt: TGTGCCAGCAGCTTGGTTCCTAGCGGTTACAATGAGCAGTTCTTC; CDR3aa: CASSLVPSGYNEQFF
abundance: NA; v_gene: TRBV29-1; j_gene: TRBJ2-1; len: 16; d_gene: TRBD2; CDR3nt: TGCAGCGTTGAAGATGGAAGGACTAGCGGATACAATGAGCAGTTCTTC; CDR3aa: CSVEDGRTSGYNEQFF
abundance: NA; v_gene: TRBV6-5; j_gene: TRBJ1-1; len: 11; d_gene: NA; CDR3nt: TGTGCCAGCAGTTACTTACAGGAAGCTTTCTTT; CDR3aa: CASSYLQEAFF